Shown below are 30 T cell receptor beta chains from a single sample sequenced in a study of metastatic and nonmetastatic thyroid tumors. Through MiXCR, TCRdb re-clonotyped the PCR reads. The sample comprises about 12,000 clones, around 25% of which are singletons, and roughly three fifths rests with the top ten. No patient had received any treatment before thyroid surgery. The material sequenced was blood. The receptors were gathered from a male donor with papillary thyroid cancer or a benign thyroid nodule (not recorded which). Some clones in this sample may be carry-over from other donors' samples.

Turning to this clone: Germline is not matched at one junction end, which may reflect a read error. The chain carries TRBV4-1 and TRBJ2-6, with D perhaps being TRBD1 or TRBD2 (5 bases each). Looked up from germline, CDR1 is MGHRA and CDR2 is YSYEKL. This CDR3 spans 14 amino acids. The CDR3 region has the DNA TGCGCCAGCAGCCAAACAAGAGGGGCCAACGTCATGACTTTC. Amino acids: CASSQTRGANVMTF.

This clone was counted only a few times. This chain connects TRBV6-1 to TRBJ1-2; 9 bases align to TRBD1. The CDR3 sequence is 15 residues long. V gave up 5 bases and J gave up 6 bases; unmatched junction bases: 10. CDR1 is MNHNS, CDR2 SASEGT, per germline. CDR3 bases: TGTGCCAGCAGTCCCTGGACAGGGGATGCGAATGGCTACACCTTC. It yields the protein CASSPWTGDANGYTF.

The gene calls are TRBV20-1 and TRBJ2-2; 7 positions agree with TRBD1. The trim removed 2 bases at V and 4 bases at J, leaving 7 bases unmatched. The length of the CDR3 is 15 residues. Germline V gene sequence: CDR1 DFQATT, CDR2 SNEGSKA (reference sequence). The CDR3: CSARPAAGGTGELFF. CDR3 nucleotide sequence: TGCAGTGCTAGACCAGCAGCAGGGGGCACCGGGGAGCTGTTTTTT.

At least ten counts were recorded for this clone. The chain couples TRBV13 to TRBJ2-5; TRBD2 aligns across 11 bases. V shed 0 bases, J shed 1 base, and the junction held 7 bases outside the gene matches. Germline CDR1 reads PRHDT; CDR2 reads FYEKMQ (reference sequence). This CDR3 is 18 amino acids long. CDR3 bases: TGTGCCAGCAGCTTAGGACTAGCGGGGGCCCTGCCCCAAGAGACCCAGTACTTC. It translates to CASSLGLAGALPQETQYF.

The gene calls are TRBV28 and TRBJ2-7; TRBD2 might be the D (6 bases). The ends were cut back, 4 bases at V and 1 base at J, with 17 bases in the middle. CDR1 is MDHEN and CDR2 is SYDVKM in the germline V gene. The CDR3 spans 16 residues. CDR3 in amino acids: CASSSPWVADSYEQYF. DNA for the CDR3: TGTGCCAGCAGTTCACCCTGGGTAGCGGATTCCTACGAGCAGTACTTC.

This clone has just a few counts. V is TRBV6-1 and J is TRBJ2-7, with a tentative D call TRBD2 (5 bases). The CDR3 runs to 14 residues. Germline-derived CDR1 and CDR2 are MNHNS and SASEGT. The V end lost 5 bases, the J end lost 6 bases, and 17 bases lay between the germline ends. CDR3 sequence (DNA): TGTGCCAGCAGTATCGACGTGGAAGGAGGCGAGCAGTACTTC. The encoded protein is CASSIDVEGGEQYF.

Here the CDR3 DNA reads TGTGCCAGCAGCTTGGGACAGAGCAATTCACCCCTCCACTTT. This codes for CASSLGQSNSPLHF. The chain has TRBV5-8 and TRBJ1-6; D is perhaps TRBD1 (5 bases). There are 14 residues in the CDR3. The V and J ends lost 0 bases and 7 bases respectively, with 8 bases between them. Germline CDR1 is SGHTS and CDR2 is YDEGEE.

The genes are TRBV20-1 and TRBJ2-7; 12 bases line up with TRBD2. The CDR3 contains 17 residues. Germline lookup yields CDR1 DFQATT and CDR2 SNEGSKA (reference sequence). Germline trimming cut 3 bases from V and 0 bases from J; bases unmatched to any gene: 9. The CDR3 nucleotides are TGCAGTGCTAGGTCCACGGAGACTAGCGGGAGCTCCTACGAGCAGTACTTC. It translates to CSARSTETSGSSYEQYF.

This clone appeared once. V usage is TRBV3-1 and J usage is TRBJ1-5; 10 bases map to TRBD1. The CDR3 has 14 residues. Germline V lookup: CDR1 LGHDT, CDR2 YNNKEL (reference sequence). Germline trimming cut 3 bases from V and 6 bases from J; bases unmatched to any gene: 2. This CDR3 is CASSHRTGGQPQHF. Written as DNA, the CDR3 is TGTGCCAGCAGCCATCGGACAGGGGGTCAGCCCCAGCATTTT.

The genes are TRBV6-1 and TRBJ1-1; D may be TRBD1 (6 bases). This CDR3 contains 14 residues. The V gene's germline CDR1 is MNHNS and CDR2 SASEGT. V was shortened by 6 bases and J by 3 bases, with 14 bases between the two germline ends. For the CDR3, the DNA is TGTGCCAGCAGCGAACAAGGGGGGGACACTGAAGCTTTCTTT. Protein sequence: CASSEQGGDTEAFF.

This chain joins TRBV25-1 and TRBJ2-7; 15 nucleotides match TRBD2. The V and J ends lost 2 bases and 0 bases, in that order; junction bases with no gene match: 8. Germline lookup yields CDR1 MGHDK and CDR2 SYGVNS. The CDR3 runs to 19 residues. CDR3 region: CASSEGGGTSGRFSYEQYF. CDR3 sequence (DNA): TGTGCCAGCAGTGAAGGAGGCGGGACTAGCGGGAGGTTCTCCTACGAGCAGTACTTC.

The rearrangement links TRBV6-1 to TRBJ1-2; the D gene is possibly TRBD1 (6 bases). CDR1 MNHNS and CDR2 SASEGT come from the germline V gene. The CDR3 contains 16 residues. V lost 2 bases and J lost 0, with 13 bases in between. The CDR3 spells CASSESTGYANYGYTF. The CDR3 DNA reads TGTGCCAGCAGTGAAAGTACAGGGTATGCTAACTATGGCTACACCTTC.

This clone was seen only a few times. This CDR3 is also generated by other DNA sequences in the sample. V is TRBV2 and J is TRBJ2-7; the D is unclear. Germline lookup yields CDR1 SNHLY and CDR2 FYNNEI. The V end was cut by 0 bases, the J end by 0 bases, with 9 bases between. The CDR3 extends over 15 amino acids. The chain's CDR3 is CASSEAAGDSYEQYF. In DNA form, the CDR3 reads TGTGCCAGCAGTGAAGCTGCAGGAGACTCCTACGAGCAGTACTTC.

The chain links TRBV7-2 to TRBJ2-5; 12 nucleotides line up with TRBD2. Trimming at V came to 6 bases and at J to 1 base, leaving 6 bases not matched to a gene. The germline V gene has CDR1 SGHTA and CDR2 FQGNSA. The CDR3 length is 16 residues. This CDR3 is CASSSGLAGPQETQYF. DNA for the CDR3: TGTGCCAGCAGTTCTGGACTAGCGGGACCCCAAGAGACCCAGTACTTC.

This clone was recorded a few times. V is TRBV12-3 or TRBV12-4 and J is TRBJ2-1; 10 nucleotides line up with TRBD2. CDR3 length equals 14 residues. V lost 6 bases and J lost 6; bases outside the gene matches: 5. The DNA for the CDR3 is TGTGCCAGCAGCCGGACTAGCGGACTCAATGAGCAGTTCTTC. Its translation is CASSRTSGLNEQFF.

Note on this clone: The junction departs from the called germline gene at one end, perhaps through a read error. The chain has TRBV7-7 and TRBJ2-1; TRBD2 matches 12 bases. Germline CDR1 SSHAT, CDR2 FNYEAQ (reference sequence). This CDR3 has 16 amino acids. The CDR3 region has the DNA TGTGCTAGCAGCCCTACTAGCGGGAGGAACTACAATGAGCAGTTCTTC. It translates to CASSPTSGRNYNEQFF.

The chain combines TRBV7-2 with TRBJ1-5; D is ambiguous. The V gene lost 5 bases and the J gene lost 2 bases, with 13 bases spanning the gap. Germline V lookup: CDR1 SGHTA, CDR2 FQGNSA. The CDR3 consists of 15 residues. CDR3 loop: CASSPSVGGNQPQHF. The DNA for the CDR3 is TGTGCCAGCAGCCCCTCCGTGGGAGGCAATCAGCCCCAGCATTTT.

The chain joins TRBV6-2 or TRBV6-3 to TRBJ1-2, with D tentatively TRBD1 (5 bases). V dropped 6 bases and J dropped 7 bases, with 27 bases sitting between them. CDR1 and CDR2 from the germline V gene are MNHEY and SVGEGT. This CDR3 has 17 amino acids. CDR3 DNA sequence: TGTGCCAGCAGACCAACCGGGACGGAGTATAGTCGGGTTGGCTACACCTTC. Protein product: CASRPTGTEYSRVGYTF.

J is TRBJ2-7 and V is TRBV7-6, with TRBD2 matching over 7 bases. Germline V gene lookup returns CDR1 SGHVS and CDR2 FNYEAQ. The CDR3 spans 13 residues. The trim removed 0 bases at V and 7 bases at J, leaving 3 bases unmatched. The CDR3 nucleotides are TGTGCCAGCAGCTTAGCCAGCGGGAATGAGCAGTACTTC. It encodes CASSLASGNEQYF.

The gene calls are TRBV9 and TRBJ2-2; the match to TRBD1 covers 7 bases. Germline V gene lookup returns CDR1 SGDLS and CDR2 YYNGEE. Losses at the gene ends were 4 bases for V and 0 bases for J; bases not matched to a gene: 3. The CDR3 has 15 residues. The CDR3 region is CASSPGTANTGELFF. CDR3 coding DNA: TGTGCCAGCAGCCCGGGGACAGCGAACACCGGGGAGCTGTTTTTT.

This clone was seen ten or more times. The CDR3 DNA reads TGCAGTGCTAGACTAGACCAAGAGACCCAGTACTTC. It is translated as CSARLDQETQYF. The genes are TRBV20-1 and TRBJ2-5; D remains ambiguous. The V gene lost 2 bases and the J gene lost 0 bases, with 4 bases spanning the gap. Germline lookup yields CDR1 DFQATT and CDR2 SNEGSKA (reference sequence). The CDR3 contains 12 residues.

This clone is deemed medium-sized (0.01 to 0.1%). This chain links TRBV11-2 with TRBJ1-1; D is unclear. CDR3 length: 13 amino acids. Trimming left V 5 bases short and J 1 base short, with 8 bases between. Germline V CDR1 and CDR2: SGHAT, FQNNGV. CDR3 region: CASSNPWNTEAFF. As DNA, the CDR3 is TGTGCCAGCAGCAATCCATGGAACACTGAAGCTTTCTTT.

This clone was seen only a few times. The chain employs TRBV6-1 and TRBJ2-2; D remains ambiguous. The CDR3 contains 14 residues. V was trimmed by 4 bases and J by 7 bases, leaving 13 bases between them. Per germline, CDR1 MNHNS and CDR2 SASEGT. This chain's CDR3 is CASSALGSYGELFF. The DNA of the CDR3 is TGTGCCAGCAGTGCCCTCGGGTCCTACGGGGAGCTGTTTTTT.

This clone was detected a few times. This rearrangement joins TRBV6-4 to TRBJ2-3; TRBD2 matches at 10 bases. The CDR3 has 16 residues. From germline, CDR1 is MRHNA and CDR2 SNTAGT. Unmatched junction bases numbered 8, after V lost 5 bases and J lost 3 bases. CDR3 in DNA: TGTGCCAGCAGTTCTTTTACTAGCGGGGAAACAGATACGCAGTATTTT. Protein sequence: CASSSFTSGETDTQYF.

This CDR3 is CASSQFPEKADTQYF. CDR3 in DNA: TGCGCCAGCAGCCAGTTCCCCGAGAAAGCGGATACGCAGTATTTT. This rearrangement joins TRBV5-1 to TRBJ2-3; no firm D call. The germline V gene encodes CDR1 SGHRS and CDR2 YFSETQ. V dropped 4 bases and J dropped 6 bases, with 18 bases sitting between them. The CDR3 consists of 15 residues.

CDR3 amino acids: CASSQGLARDYEQYF. As DNA, the CDR3 is TGCGCCAGCAGCCAAGGACTAGCGAGAGACTACGAGCAGTACTTC. The rearrangement links TRBV4-1 to TRBJ2-7; 8 nucleotides line up with TRBD2. This CDR3 has 15 residues. Germline V gene data show CDR1 as MGHRA and CDR2 as YSYEKL. The V gene end was trimmed by 1 base and the J gene end by 3 bases; junction bases not matched to a gene: 5.

The gene calls are TRBV6-1 and TRBJ1-1; D call uncertain. This CDR3 has 12 amino acids. The V end lost 7 bases, the J end lost 4 bases, and 10 bases lay between the germline ends. The germline V gene has CDR1 MNHNS and CDR2 SASEGT. The CDR3 coding sequence is TGTGCCAGCATCCTTGCGAGCACTGAAGCTTTCTTT. Protein product: CASILASTEAFF.

The gene calls are TRBV27 and TRBJ1-6; D uncertain. The germline gives CDR1 MNHEY, CDR2 SMNVEV (reference sequence). The CDR3 extends over 13 amino acids. V gave up 3 bases and J gave up 14 bases, with 14 bases separating them. This chain's CDR3 is CASSFLLGSTLHF. The CDR3 coding sequence is TGTGCCAGCAGTTTTTTATTGGGCTCTACCCTCCACTTT.

Judged by abundance, this clone is medium-sized. The chain recombines TRBV27 with TRBJ2-5, with 7 positions matching TRBD1. J gave up 3 bases and V 4 bases, and 5 bases lay outside the gene matches. The CDR3 runs 14 residues. The germline CDR1 and CDR2 sequences are MNHEY and SMNVEV (reference sequence). The CDR3 region is CASSSAGTEETQYF. The CDR3 nucleotides read TGTGCCAGCAGTTCCGCTGGGACAGAAGAGACCCAGTACTTC.

This clone was recorded a few times. The chain is built from TRBV28 and TRBJ1-3; D might be TRBD1 (5 bases). The germline V gene has CDR1 MDHEN and CDR2 SYDVKM. V was cut by 7 bases and J by 0 bases, with 13 bases left in between. The CDR3 totals 15 residues. CDR3 residues: CASKTGGASGNTIYF. DNA for the CDR3: TGTGCCAGCAAGACCGGGGGTGCCTCTGGAAACACCATATATTTT.